This entry lists 25 T cell receptor beta chains sequenced from one sample in a study of a mutant IDH1 vaccine in newly diagnosed glioma. Their recognized antigens are unknown. The table came from immunoSEQ multiplex PCR; TCRdb's copy has only in-frame clones and leaves some out. This sample has approximately 50,000 clones; 88% occur once, and the top ten carry around 6%. Time point: week 35, safety follow-up. Doses of 300 ug of mutant IDH1 20-mer peptide were given with topical imiquimod. The sample was PBMCs, taken from a glioma patient whose treatment included an IDH1 peptide vaccine. All receptors derive from a woman aged 40 to 50 with glioma.

V and J are TRBV4-1 and TRBJ2-2, with a weak D call TRBD1 (6 bases). The CDR3 has 16 residues. CDR1 is MGHRA and CDR2 is YSYEKL in the germline V gene. Trimming stripped 2 bases from V and 2 bases from J, with 12 bases between. The CDR3 region has the DNA TGCGCCAGCAGCCAAACAGGACAGAGCAACACCGGGGAGCTGTTTTTT. It encodes CASSQTGQSNTGELFF.

The DNA for the CDR3 is TGTGCCAGCAGCTTTGGCGTGAAAGCCAAAAACATTCAGTACTTC. This translates into CASSFGVKAKNIQYF. The rearrangement uses TRBV13 and TRBJ2-4; no clear D gene. CDR1 is PRHDT, CDR2 FYEKMQ, per germline (reference sequence). Trimming took off 3 bases at V and 0 bases at J, with 9 bases between the two ends. The CDR3 length is 15 residues.

V usage is TRBV7-9 and J usage is TRBJ2-7; 8 nucleotides match TRBD2. Germline V gives CDR1 SEHNR, CDR2 FQNEAQ (reference sequence). V shed 1 base and J 4 bases; nucleotides not matched to a gene: 3. CDR3 size: 14 residues. For the CDR3, the DNA is TGTGCCAGCAGCTTAGACGGGAGGGCATACGAGCAGTACTTC. It yields the protein CASSLDGRAYEQYF.

This chain connects TRBV4-3 to TRBJ1-6; D gene uncertain. Trimming took off 3 bases at V and 13 bases at J, with 13 bases between the two ends. The CDR3 length is 13 residues. CDR1 and CDR2 (germline): LGHNA, YSLEER. The DNA of the CDR3 is TGCGCCAGCAGCCAGATGGGAAGGGCCCCCCTCCACTTT. Its translation: CASSQMGRAPLHF.

This chain uses TRBV5-4 with TRBJ1-2, with 9 positions matching TRBD1. Looked up from germline, CDR1 is SGHNT and CDR2 is YYREEE (reference sequence). Trimming removed 4 bases from V and 5 bases from J; junction bases left unmatched: 6. This CDR3 contains 14 residues. The CDR3 DNA sequence: TGTGCCAGCAGCCCGGACAGGGGAGAGTATGGCTACACCTTC. This gives the protein CASSPDRGEYGYTF.

The rearrangement joins TRBV6-5 to TRBJ1-2; no clear D gene. Germline V gene lookup returns CDR1 MNHEY and CDR2 SVGAGI. Deletions cut 5 bases from V and 0 bases from J, with 13 bases between. This CDR3 has 15 amino acids. The CDR3 sequence: CASSPVDGANYGYTF. The CDR3 DNA is TGTGCCAGCAGTCCAGTAGACGGCGCTAACTATGGCTACACCTTC.

The chain has TRBV7-2 and TRBJ1-2; 7 positions match TRBD1. Germline V gene lookup returns CDR1 SGHTA and CDR2 FQGNSA. CDR3 length: 15 amino acids. J was trimmed by 4 bases and V by 1 base; bases with no gene match: 6. The CDR3 nucleotides are TGTGCCAGCAGCTTAGGACAGGGAGTTATCTATGGCTACACCTTC. Translated, it gives CASSLGQGVIYGYTF.

The chain uses TRBV6-5 and TRBJ2-7; the match to TRBD1 covers 7 bases. In germline, CDR1 is MNHEY, CDR2 SVGAGI. V shed 6 bases, J shed 6 bases, and the junction held 14 bases outside the gene matches. This CDR3 has 15 amino acids. The CDR3, as DNA: TGTGCCAGCAGCCTCTCACAGGGGAGTTCTGTCGAGCAGTACTTC. Translated, it gives CASSLSQGSSVEQYF.

This rearrangement joins TRBV4-2 to TRBJ1-2; 9 bases align to TRBD1. The CDR3 consists of 15 residues. Per germline, CDR1 LGHNA and CDR2 YNFKEQ. Losses at the gene ends were 4 bases for V and 6 bases for J; bases not matched to a gene: 9. The CDR3 DNA sequence: TGTGCCAGCAGCCCGAACTTAGGACAGGGGAATGGCTACACCTTC. Its protein is CASSPNLGQGNGYTF.

The V gene is TRBV4-3, the J gene TRBJ2-2; D may be TRBD2 (6 bases). Trimming shortened V by 0 bases and J by 1 base, and 9 bases separated the two germline ends. This CDR3 spans 16 amino acids. CDR1 is LGHNA and CDR2 is YSLEER in the germline V gene. This CDR3 is CASSQDRGMNTGELFF. The CDR3 DNA is TGCGCCAGCAGCCAAGATCGGGGGATGAACACCGGGGAGCTGTTTTTT.

This clone was picked up one time. This CDR3 is CASSVGQGDGSPLHF. The DNA of the CDR3 is TGTGCCAGCAGTGTTGGACAGGGAGATGGTTCACCCCTCCACTTT. The chain is built from TRBV25-1 and TRBJ1-6; 8 nucleotides line up with TRBD1. V dropped 4 bases and J dropped 9; count of bases not matched to a gene: 8. The V gene's germline CDR1 is MGHDK and CDR2 SYGVNS. This CDR3 has 15 amino acids. The full variable domain, completed using reference TRBV25-1 and TRBJ1-6, is EADIYQTPRYLVIGTGKKITLECSQTMGHDKMYWYQQDPGMELHLIHYSYGVNSTEKGDLSSESTVSRIRTEHFPLTLESARPSHTSQYLCASSVGQGDGSPLHFGNGTRLTVT.

The V and J genes are TRBV2 and TRBJ2-7; D is unresolved. This CDR3 contains 13 residues. In germline, CDR1 is SNHLY, CDR2 FYNNEI. Deletions cut 10 bases from V and 2 bases from J, with 15 bases between. The CDR3 nucleotides are TGTGCCAACCAGACCCATCTCACCTACGAGCAGTACTTC. It translates to CANQTHLTYEQYF.

J is TRBJ1-2 and V is TRBV7-2, with D unclear. The CDR3 spans 13 residues. V lost 2 bases to trimming and J lost 7 bases, with 11 bases between them. CDR1 and CDR2 from the germline V gene are SGHTA and FQGNSA. The CDR3 loop is CASSLRDGGGYTF. The CDR3 DNA follows: TGTGCCAGCAGCTTAAGGGATGGCGGTGGCTACACCTTC.

The chain employs TRBV28 and TRBJ2-7; D possibly uses TRBD1 or TRBD2 (5 bases each). The CDR3 loop spans 12 amino acids. CDR1 and CDR2 (germline): MDHEN, SYDVKM. V lost 4 bases to trimming and J lost 2 bases, with 6 bases between them. In DNA, the CDR3 is TGTGCCAGCAGTTCGGGACCCTACGAGCAGTACTTC. Residues: CASSSGPYEQYF.

This rearrangement joins TRBV5-1 to TRBJ2-6, with D possibly TRBD2 on 6 matching bases. Trimming took off 0 bases at V and 0 bases at J, with 13 bases between the two ends. The CDR3 loop spans 18 amino acids. Germline values: CDR1 SGHRS, CDR2 YFSETQ. CDR3 nucleotide sequence: TGCGCCAGCAGCTTGGATGGGGGGTTGTTCTCTGGGGCCAACGTCCTGACTTTC. Protein sequence: CASSLDGGLFSGANVLTF.

The chain combines TRBV9 with TRBJ1-6, with TRBD1 matching 9 bases. The length of the CDR3 is 19 residues. The junction had 15 bases not matched to a gene; V was cut back by 1 base and J by 7 bases. Per germline, CDR1 SGDLS and CDR2 YYNGEE. In DNA form, the CDR3 reads TGTGCCAGCAGCGTACCTCCGGGACAGGGTGGGAGTTGGAATTCACCCCTCCACTTT. It is translated as CASSVPPGQGGSWNSPLHF. Drawing the rest from reference TRBV9 and TRBJ1-6, the complete variable domain is DSGVTQTPKHLITATGQRVTLRCSPRSGDLSVYWYQQSLDQGLQFLIQYYNGEERAKGNILERFSAQQFPDLHSELNLSSLELGDSALYFCASSVPPGQGGSWNSPLHFGNGTRLTVT.

The CDR3: CASSEPGGAAGELFF. CDR3 bases: TGTGCCAGCAGTGAACCCGGGGGCGCCGCCGGGGAGCTGTTTTTT. V and J are TRBV2 and TRBJ2-2; either TRBD1 or TRBD2 may supply D (6 bases each). The germline V and J ends were trimmed by 2 bases and 6 bases, with 13 bases remaining between them. The CDR3 totals 15 residues. CDR1 is SNHLY and CDR2 is FYNNEI in the germline V gene.

The chain combines TRBV5-8 with TRBJ2-2; D unresolved. CDR3 length: 13 amino acids. From germline, CDR1 is SGHTS and CDR2 YDEGEE. The V gene lost 4 bases and the J gene lost 7 bases, with 11 bases spanning the gap. CDR3 sequence: CASSKTRVGELFF. The CDR3 bases are TGTGCCAGCAGCAAAACTCGGGTCGGGGAGCTGTTTTTT.

V usage is TRBV30 and J usage is TRBJ2-2; either TRBD1 or TRBD2 may fit D (5 bases each). Germline CDR1 and CDR2: GTSNPN and SVGIG (reference sequence). This CDR3 has 14 residues. With 3 bases removed from V and 4 bases from J, the gap between germline ends came to 12 bases. The CDR3 here is CAWRGTRVTGELFF. CDR3 DNA sequence: TGTGCCTGGAGGGGGACCAGGGTCACCGGGGAGCTGTTTTTT.

The V and J genes are TRBV7-2 and TRBJ1-4; D remains ambiguous. Trimming pared 5 bases from V and 0 bases from J, leaving 7 bases between. The CDR3 covers 14 residues. The germline CDR1 and CDR2 sequences are SGHTA and FQGNSA. CDR3 DNA sequence: TGTGCCAGCAGCCAGACTGCAACTAATGAAAAACTGTTTTTT. It yields the protein CASSQTATNEKLFF. Together with reference TRBV7-2 and TRBJ1-4, the CDR3 gives the full variable domain: GAGVSQSPSNKVTEKGKDVELRCDPISGHTALYWYRQSLGQGLEFLIYFQGNSAPDKSGLPSDRFSAERTGGSVSTLTIQRTQQEDSAVYLCASSQTATNEKLFFGSGTQLSVL.

As to this clone: At one of its ends the junction is not consistent with the germline gene, which may arise from a read error. The V call is TRBV30, the J call TRBJ2-2; 9 nucleotides agree with TRBD2. The germline gives CDR1 GTSNPN, CDR2 SVGIG (reference sequence). There are 14 residues in the CDR3. The CDR3 DNA follows: TGTGCCCGGAGTGGCTTAGCGGGAGTCGGGGAGCTGTTTTTT. Protein: CARSGLAGVGELFF.

The genes are TRBV7-8 and TRBJ1-3; D unclear. CDR1 SGHVS and CDR2 FQNEAQ come from the germline V gene. The CDR3 is 15 amino acids. V dropped 1 base and J dropped 2 bases, with 9 bases sitting between them. The DNA for the CDR3 is TGTGCCAGCAGCTTAGTCCCGGGCGCTGGAAACACCATATATTTT. Translation: CASSLVPGAGNTIYF.

The chain has TRBV7-9 and TRBJ2-5, with 10 bases identical to TRBD2. The CDR3 extends over 15 amino acids. Trimming took 5 bases from V and 2 from J; bases not matched to a gene: 5. CDR1 and CDR2 from the germline V gene are SEHNR and FQNEAQ (reference sequence). For the CDR3, the DNA is TGTGCCAGCAGCCGGACTAGCGGCCGACAAGAGACCCAGTACTTC. Translated, it gives CASSRTSGRQETQYF.

The chain links TRBV5-1 to TRBJ2-5; D unclear. The CDR3 spans 13 residues. The germline V gene has CDR1 SGHRS and CDR2 YFSETQ. The V and J ends lost 4 bases and 4 bases respectively, with 11 bases between them. For the CDR3, the DNA is TGCGCCAGCAGCCCTGGTGTGGGAGAGACCCAGTACTTC. It is translated as CASSPGVGETQYF. Looking up the rest from reference TRBV5-1 and TRBJ2-5 gives the full variable domain: KAGVTQTPRYLIKTRGQQVTLSCSPISGHRSVSWYQQTPGQGLQFLFEYFSETQRNKGNFPGRFSGRQFSNSRSEMNVSTLELGDSALYLCASSPGVGETQYFGPGTRLLVL.

The table lists this clone with a few counts. The rearrangement links TRBV30 to TRBJ1-1, with D uncertain. V was shortened by 0 bases and J by 3 bases, with 8 bases between the two germline ends. Germline loops: CDR1 GTSNPN, CDR2 SVGIG (reference sequence). The CDR3 extends over 13 amino acids. The CDR3 loop reads CAWSVRSHTEAFF. DNA of the CDR3: TGTGCCTGGAGTGTACGAAGCCACACTGAAGCTTTCTTT.